This TCR beta chain was found in a study of Ad26.COV2.S vaccination and SARS-CoV-2 variants. CDR3 length: 10 amino acids. CDR1 is SEHNR and CDR2 is FQNEAQ in the germline V gene (reference sequence). Trimming removed 3 bases at V and 7 bases at J, with 3 bases between. The treatment was: some 19 received Ad26.COV2.S at low or high dose, single or two shots; several received placebo; per-sample allocation not given. Samples analyzed were those drawn on day 63 after the first vaccine or placebo injection. Boston hosted the donor, who was an adult aged 18-55 years. Ad26 vector vaccine expressed Wuhan-strain SARS-CoV-2 spike. Data came from immunoSEQ multiplex PCR; TCRdb stores just in-frame clones and leaves some out. The table records roughly 700,000 clones, 70% to 90% of them present only once.

V and J are TRBV7-9 and TRBJ1-2, with D hard to call. This material consisted of peripheral blood, taken in a trial of Ad26.COV2.S vaccine versus placebo. This clonotype was sampled from a person between 18 and 65 years old who received the Ad26.COV2.S COVID-19 vaccine or a placebo. Here the CDR3 reads CASSLVGYTF. The CDR3 region has the DNA TGTGCCAGCAGCTTGGTTGGCTACACCTTC.